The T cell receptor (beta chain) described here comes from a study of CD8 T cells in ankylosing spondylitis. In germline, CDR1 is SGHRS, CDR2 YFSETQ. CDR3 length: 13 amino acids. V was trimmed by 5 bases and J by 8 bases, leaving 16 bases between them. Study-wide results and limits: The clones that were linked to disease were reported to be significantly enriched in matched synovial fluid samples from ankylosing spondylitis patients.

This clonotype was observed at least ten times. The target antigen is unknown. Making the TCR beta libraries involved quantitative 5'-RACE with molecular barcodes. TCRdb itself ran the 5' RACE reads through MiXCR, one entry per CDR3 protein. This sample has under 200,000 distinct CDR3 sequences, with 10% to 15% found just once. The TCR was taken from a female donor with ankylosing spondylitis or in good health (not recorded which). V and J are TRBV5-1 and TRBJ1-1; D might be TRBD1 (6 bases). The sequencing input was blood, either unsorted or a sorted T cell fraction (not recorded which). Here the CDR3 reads CASSPGDSREAFF. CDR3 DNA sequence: TGCGCCAGCAGTCCAGGGGACTCCAGGGAAGCTTTCTTT. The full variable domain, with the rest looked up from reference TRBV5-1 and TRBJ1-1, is KAGVTQTPRYLIKTRGQQVTLSCSPISGHRSVSWYQQTPGQGLQFLFEYFSETQRNKGNFPGRFSGRQFSNSRSEMNVSTLELGDSALYLCASSPGDSREAFFGQGTRLTVV.